This T cell receptor beta chain originates from a study of cytomegalovirus exposure and HLA in healthy donors. For this donor, CMV serostatus was not recorded. The PCR ran on 60 Vbeta and 13 Jbeta primers. The data were produced by immunoSEQ multiplex PCR, yet TCRdb's version contains in-frame clones alone and is incomplete. The table shows under 170,000 clones, with roughly three quarters occurring only once. Broader study findings: Within the data, a cluster of highly shared sequence variants was likely a sequencing artifact. The authors reported that TCR beta sequences could predict HLA-A and HLA-B alleles. These predictions were accurate for most subjects in the first cohort. CMV antigen specificity was confirmed in vitro for a few CMV-associated chains.

The CDR3 totals 16 residues. Germline V gene sequence: CDR1 GTSNPN, CDR2 SVGIG (reference sequence). V gave up 4 bases and J gave up 3 bases; unmatched junction bases: 15. With respect to this clone: No antigen is known for it.

This receptor was identified in a human donor in good health. This rearrangement joins TRBV30 to TRBJ2-7; TRBD1 matches at 7 bases. The sequencing input was PBMCs. The CDR3 is CAWTNTDRLRHYEQYF. DNA for the CDR3: TGTGCCTGGACAAATACGGACAGGCTAAGACACTACGAGCAGTACTTC.